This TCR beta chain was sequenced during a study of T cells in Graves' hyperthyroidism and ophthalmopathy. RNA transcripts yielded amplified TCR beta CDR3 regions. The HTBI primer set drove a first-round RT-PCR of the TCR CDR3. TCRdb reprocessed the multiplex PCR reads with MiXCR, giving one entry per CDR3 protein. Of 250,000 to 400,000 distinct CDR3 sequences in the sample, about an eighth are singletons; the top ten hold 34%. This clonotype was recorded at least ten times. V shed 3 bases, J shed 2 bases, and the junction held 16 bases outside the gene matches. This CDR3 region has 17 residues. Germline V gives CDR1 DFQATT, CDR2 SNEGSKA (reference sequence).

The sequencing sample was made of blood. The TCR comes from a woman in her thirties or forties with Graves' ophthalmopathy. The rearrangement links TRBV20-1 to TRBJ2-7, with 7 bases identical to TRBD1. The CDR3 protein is CSASPFDEGQNPYEQYF. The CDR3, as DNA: TGCAGTGCTAGCCCCTTTGATGAGGGACAGAATCCCTACGAGCAGTACTTC.